This entry lists 13 T cell receptor beta chains sequenced from one sample in a study of blood T cell repertoires in COVID-19. Data came from immunoSEQ multiplex PCR; TCRdb stores just in-frame clones and leaves some out. The sample yields approximately 110,000 clones, approximately 85% seen once. Sample: peripheral blood. These receptors originate from a woman older than 75 with COVID-19, enrolled during active disease.

The V and J genes are TRBV5-1 and TRBJ1-4; D not certain. Trimming shortened V by 4 bases and J by 0 bases, and 7 bases separated the two germline ends. This CDR3 region has 14 residues. Germline V gives CDR1 SGHRS, CDR2 YFSETQ. The CDR3 sequence: CASSAGSTNEKLFF. The CDR3 region has the DNA TGCGCCAGCAGCGCCGGTTCAACTAATGAAAAACTGTTTTTT. Looking up the rest from reference TRBV5-1 and TRBJ1-4 gives the full variable domain: KAGVTQTPRYLIKTRGQQVTLSCSPISGHRSVSWYQQTPGQGLQFLFEYFSETQRNKGNFPGRFSGRQFSNSRSEMNVSTLELGDSALYLCASSAGSTNEKLFFGSGTQLSVL.

J is TRBJ2-5 and V is TRBV20-1; D call uncertain. V lost 2 bases, J lost 4 bases, and 5 bases lay in between. This CDR3 has 11 amino acids. Germline values: CDR1 DFQATT, CDR2 SNEGSKA (reference sequence). The CDR3 coding sequence is TGCAGTGCTAGACTTAGAGAGACCCAGTACTTC. Its translation is CSARLRETQYF.

This clone was observed once. The chain has TRBV7-9 and TRBJ2-5; 14 bases agree with TRBD2. This CDR3 is 15 amino acids long. The germline CDR1 and CDR2 sequences are SEHNR and FQNEAQ (reference sequence). Unmatched junction bases numbered 4, after V lost 5 bases and J lost 5 bases. The CDR3 region has the DNA TGTGCCAGCAGCGGGACTAGCGGGAGATGGGAGACCCAGTACTTC. Translating gives CASSGTSGRWETQYF.

The chain recombines TRBV28 with TRBJ2-3; 13 bases fit TRBD2. Germline assignment: CDR1 MDHEN and CDR2 SYDVKM. J was trimmed by 1 base and V by 4 bases; bases with no gene match: 5. The CDR3 is 17 amino acids. In DNA form, the CDR3 reads TGTGCCAGCAGTTCCGGACTAGCGGGAGTGGGCACAGATACGCAGTATTTT. Protein: CASSSGLAGVGTDTQYF.

This chain joins TRBV28 and TRBJ2-7; 11 bases align to TRBD2. The CDR3 has 15 residues. V was clipped by 5 bases and J by 0 bases; unmatched bases: 3. Germline CDR1 reads MDHEN; CDR2 reads SYDVKM. The CDR3 here is CASSTSGSVSYEQYF. The CDR3 DNA reads TGTGCCAGCAGTACTAGCGGGAGTGTCTCCTACGAGCAGTACTTC.

The rearrangement joins TRBV16 to TRBJ1-2, with D unresolved. From germline, CDR1 is KGHSY and CDR2 FQNENV. Trimming pared 0 bases from V and 5 bases from J, leaving 7 bases between. This CDR3 spans 13 amino acids. In DNA form, the CDR3 reads TGTGCCAGCAGCCAATCTAACGGGTATGGCTACACCTTC. Protein: CASSQSNGYGYTF.

The chain has TRBV18 and TRBJ2-7, with D perhaps matching TRBD1 (6 bases). This CDR3 is built from 15 residues. The germline V and J ends were trimmed by 6 bases and 0 bases, with 15 bases remaining between them. Germline-derived CDR1 and CDR2 are KGHSH and LQKENI. CDR3 in amino acids: CASSSMDSRSYEQYF. CDR3 in DNA: TGTGCCAGCTCCTCAATGGACAGTCGCTCCTACGAGCAGTACTTC.

The chain combines TRBV24-1 with TRBJ2-1; the D is unclear. Trimming pared 3 bases from V and 8 bases from J, leaving 10 bases between. The CDR3 has 13 amino acids. Germline CDR1 reads KGHDR; CDR2 reads SFDVKD. CDR3 region: CATSDTPRDEQFF. The CDR3 bases are TGTGCCACCAGTGATACGCCTCGGGATGAGCAGTTCTTC.

The chain is built from TRBV19 and TRBJ2-1, with D possibly TRBD1 on 5 matching bases. Trimming pared 7 bases from V and 0 bases from J, leaving 16 bases between. Germline V gene data show CDR1 as LNHDA and CDR2 as SQIVND (reference sequence). This CDR3 comprises 16 residues. CDR3 region: CASTPGATRSYNEQFF. The CDR3 nucleotides are TGTGCCAGTACCCCTGGGGCTACACGCTCCTACAATGAGCAGTTCTTC.

This clone has a single count. This chain connects TRBV10-3 to TRBJ2-1, with TRBD2 matching over 9 bases. Per the germline V gene, CDR1 is ENHRY and CDR2 is SYGVKD. The length of the CDR3 is 16 residues. With V trimmed by 6 bases and J by 0 bases, 6 bases remained unmatched. The CDR3 loop is CAISSTSGYSYNEQFF. CDR3 bases: TGTGCCATCAGCTCGACTAGCGGATACTCCTACAATGAGCAGTTCTTC.

In this sample, this clone turned up a few times. V is TRBV28 and J is TRBJ1-5; 7 bases map to TRBD1. The CDR3 sequence is 16 residues long. Germline CDR1 reads MDHEN; CDR2 reads SYDVKM. The trim removed 6 bases at V and 4 bases at J, leaving 12 bases unmatched. The CDR3 is CASRGLMDRPNQPQHF. CDR3 DNA sequence: TGTGCCAGCAGAGGTTTGATGGACAGGCCTAATCAGCCCCAGCATTTT.

This clone has just one count. In DNA form, the CDR3 reads TGTGCCACCAGCAGAGTGGGGGCCGGGGTCGTAAATCAGCCCCAGCATTTT. It translates to CATSRVGAGVVNQPQHF. V gene TRBV15 combines with J gene TRBJ1-5; a possible D gene is TRBD1 (6 bases). CDR1 is LNHNV, CDR2 YYDKDF, per germline (reference sequence). V lost 1 base and J lost 4, with 17 bases in between. CDR3 length: 17 amino acids.

The chain combines TRBV11-3 with TRBJ2-7, with 11 bases identical to TRBD2. This CDR3 has 16 amino acids. Germline V gene data show CDR1 as SGHNT and CDR2 as YENEEA. Trimming at V came to 5 bases and at J to 7 bases, leaving 13 bases not matched to a gene. The CDR3 nucleotides are TGTGCCAGCAGCCGCCGGGGGACTAGCGGAGAGGGGGAGCAGTACTTC. Translation: CASSRRGTSGEGEQYF.